The 7 T cell receptor beta chains presented below share a single source sample, sequenced in a study of T cell repertoires in cytomegalovirus infection. MiXCR, run by TCRdb on the reads, gives a single entry per CDR3 protein. The repertoire has about 310,000 distinct CDR3 sequences, around 25% of them found once; the top ten carry about 14%. Their specific antigens are unknown. The sample consisted of cultured PBMCs, taken from culture after CMV antigen stimulation. The source is a human donor in good health (CMV status not recorded). Some clones in this sample may be carry-over from other donors' samples.

This clonotype has a handful of counts. The chain is built from TRBV7-2 and TRBJ2-1; TRBD1 aligns across 12 bases. CDR1 and CDR2 from the germline V gene are SGHTA and FQGNSA. V trimming: 4 bases; J trimming: 9 bases; junction bases outside the gene matches: 4. The CDR3 is 14 amino acids. The CDR3 region is CASSSGTGGVEQFF. CDR3 coding DNA: TGTGCCAGCAGCTCCGGGACAGGGGGCGTTGAGCAGTTCTTC.

This clonotype was counted a few times. V and J are TRBV10-1 and TRBJ1-2; unclear D gene. Germline CDR1 reads WNHNN; CDR2 reads SYGVQD (reference sequence). V shed 3 bases and J shed 5 bases, with 10 bases lying between them. The CDR3 sequence is 13 residues long. As DNA, the CDR3 is TGCGCCAGCAGTGAATTCGTGGGGTATGGCTACACCTTC. It encodes CASSEFVGYGYTF.

This clonotype was counted only a few times. The chain carries TRBV5-6 and TRBJ1-5; D may be TRBD1 (5 bases). CDR1 and CDR2 from the germline V gene are SGHDT and YYEEEE. Trimming shortened V by 1 base and J by 1 base, and 9 bases separated the two germline ends. The CDR3 is 15 amino acids. CDR3 bases: TGTGCCAGCAGCTTGTCAGGGACGAGCAATCAGCCCCAGCATTTT. Translation gives CASSLSGTSNQPQHF.

This rearrangement joins TRBV12-3 or TRBV12-4 to TRBJ2-1; 7 positions agree with TRBD2. V shed 5 bases and J 3 bases; nucleotides not matched to a gene: 10. The length of the CDR3 is 16 residues. CDR3 amino acids: CASSPGGAGVYNEQFF. CDR3 nucleotides: TGTGCCAGCAGTCCGGGGGGAGCGGGTGTCTACAATGAGCAGTTCTTC.

This clonotype was detected many times. The chain joins TRBV7-2 to TRBJ2-3; 9 bases align to TRBD2. Germline V gene sequence: CDR1 SGHTA, CDR2 FQGNSA. After removal of 3 bases from V and 1 base from J, the junction contained 5 bases not matched to a gene. The CDR3 loop spans 16 amino acids. In DNA, the CDR3 is TGTGCCAGCAGCTTCGCGGGAGGGTTGGGCACAGATACGCAGTATTTT. Translating gives CASSFAGGLGTDTQYF.

The gene calls are TRBV5-8 and TRBJ2-3; 7 bases are shared with TRBD1. The CDR3 extends over 16 amino acids. Trimming cost V 0 bases and J 4 bases; bases outside gene matches: 8. The germline V gene encodes CDR1 SGHTS and CDR2 YDEGEE. CDR3 DNA sequence: TGTGCCAGCAGCTTGGTAGGGGGCGCGTTGTCAGATACGCAGTATTTT. It yields the protein CASSLVGGALSDTQYF. The variable domain in full, with the rest retrieved from reference TRBV5-8 and TRBJ2-3, is EAGVTQSPTHLIKTRGQQATLRCSPISGHTSVYWYQQALGLGLQFLLWYDEGEERNRGNFPPRFSGRQFPNYSSELNVNALELEDSALYLCASSLVGGALSDTQYFGPGTRLTVL.

There are many counts of this clonotype. The chain has TRBV7-2 and TRBJ1-1, with a tentative D call TRBD1 (5 bases). The V and J ends lost 5 bases and 2 bases respectively, with 15 bases between them. CDR1 is SGHTA, CDR2 FQGNSA, per germline. This CDR3 has 15 amino acids. The CDR3 sequence: CASSQSGTVNTEAFF. CDR3 nucleotides: TGTGCCAGCAGCCAGTCCGGGACGGTAAACACTGAAGCTTTCTTT.